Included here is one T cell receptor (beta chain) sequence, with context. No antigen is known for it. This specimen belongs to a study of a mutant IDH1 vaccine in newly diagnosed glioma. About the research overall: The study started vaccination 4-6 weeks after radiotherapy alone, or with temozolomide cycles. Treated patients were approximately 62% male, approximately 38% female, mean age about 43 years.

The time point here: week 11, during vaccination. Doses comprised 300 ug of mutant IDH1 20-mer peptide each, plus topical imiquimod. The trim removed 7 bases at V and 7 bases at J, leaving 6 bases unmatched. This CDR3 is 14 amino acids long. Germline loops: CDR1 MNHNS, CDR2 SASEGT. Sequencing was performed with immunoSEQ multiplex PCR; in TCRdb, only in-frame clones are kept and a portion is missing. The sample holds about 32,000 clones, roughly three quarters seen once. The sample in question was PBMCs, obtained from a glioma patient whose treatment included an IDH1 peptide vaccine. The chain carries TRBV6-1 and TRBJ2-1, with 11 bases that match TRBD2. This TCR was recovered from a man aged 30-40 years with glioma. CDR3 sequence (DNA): TGTGCCAGCATCCGAACTAGCGGGAGTAATGAGCAGTTCTTC. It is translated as CASIRTSGSNEQFF.